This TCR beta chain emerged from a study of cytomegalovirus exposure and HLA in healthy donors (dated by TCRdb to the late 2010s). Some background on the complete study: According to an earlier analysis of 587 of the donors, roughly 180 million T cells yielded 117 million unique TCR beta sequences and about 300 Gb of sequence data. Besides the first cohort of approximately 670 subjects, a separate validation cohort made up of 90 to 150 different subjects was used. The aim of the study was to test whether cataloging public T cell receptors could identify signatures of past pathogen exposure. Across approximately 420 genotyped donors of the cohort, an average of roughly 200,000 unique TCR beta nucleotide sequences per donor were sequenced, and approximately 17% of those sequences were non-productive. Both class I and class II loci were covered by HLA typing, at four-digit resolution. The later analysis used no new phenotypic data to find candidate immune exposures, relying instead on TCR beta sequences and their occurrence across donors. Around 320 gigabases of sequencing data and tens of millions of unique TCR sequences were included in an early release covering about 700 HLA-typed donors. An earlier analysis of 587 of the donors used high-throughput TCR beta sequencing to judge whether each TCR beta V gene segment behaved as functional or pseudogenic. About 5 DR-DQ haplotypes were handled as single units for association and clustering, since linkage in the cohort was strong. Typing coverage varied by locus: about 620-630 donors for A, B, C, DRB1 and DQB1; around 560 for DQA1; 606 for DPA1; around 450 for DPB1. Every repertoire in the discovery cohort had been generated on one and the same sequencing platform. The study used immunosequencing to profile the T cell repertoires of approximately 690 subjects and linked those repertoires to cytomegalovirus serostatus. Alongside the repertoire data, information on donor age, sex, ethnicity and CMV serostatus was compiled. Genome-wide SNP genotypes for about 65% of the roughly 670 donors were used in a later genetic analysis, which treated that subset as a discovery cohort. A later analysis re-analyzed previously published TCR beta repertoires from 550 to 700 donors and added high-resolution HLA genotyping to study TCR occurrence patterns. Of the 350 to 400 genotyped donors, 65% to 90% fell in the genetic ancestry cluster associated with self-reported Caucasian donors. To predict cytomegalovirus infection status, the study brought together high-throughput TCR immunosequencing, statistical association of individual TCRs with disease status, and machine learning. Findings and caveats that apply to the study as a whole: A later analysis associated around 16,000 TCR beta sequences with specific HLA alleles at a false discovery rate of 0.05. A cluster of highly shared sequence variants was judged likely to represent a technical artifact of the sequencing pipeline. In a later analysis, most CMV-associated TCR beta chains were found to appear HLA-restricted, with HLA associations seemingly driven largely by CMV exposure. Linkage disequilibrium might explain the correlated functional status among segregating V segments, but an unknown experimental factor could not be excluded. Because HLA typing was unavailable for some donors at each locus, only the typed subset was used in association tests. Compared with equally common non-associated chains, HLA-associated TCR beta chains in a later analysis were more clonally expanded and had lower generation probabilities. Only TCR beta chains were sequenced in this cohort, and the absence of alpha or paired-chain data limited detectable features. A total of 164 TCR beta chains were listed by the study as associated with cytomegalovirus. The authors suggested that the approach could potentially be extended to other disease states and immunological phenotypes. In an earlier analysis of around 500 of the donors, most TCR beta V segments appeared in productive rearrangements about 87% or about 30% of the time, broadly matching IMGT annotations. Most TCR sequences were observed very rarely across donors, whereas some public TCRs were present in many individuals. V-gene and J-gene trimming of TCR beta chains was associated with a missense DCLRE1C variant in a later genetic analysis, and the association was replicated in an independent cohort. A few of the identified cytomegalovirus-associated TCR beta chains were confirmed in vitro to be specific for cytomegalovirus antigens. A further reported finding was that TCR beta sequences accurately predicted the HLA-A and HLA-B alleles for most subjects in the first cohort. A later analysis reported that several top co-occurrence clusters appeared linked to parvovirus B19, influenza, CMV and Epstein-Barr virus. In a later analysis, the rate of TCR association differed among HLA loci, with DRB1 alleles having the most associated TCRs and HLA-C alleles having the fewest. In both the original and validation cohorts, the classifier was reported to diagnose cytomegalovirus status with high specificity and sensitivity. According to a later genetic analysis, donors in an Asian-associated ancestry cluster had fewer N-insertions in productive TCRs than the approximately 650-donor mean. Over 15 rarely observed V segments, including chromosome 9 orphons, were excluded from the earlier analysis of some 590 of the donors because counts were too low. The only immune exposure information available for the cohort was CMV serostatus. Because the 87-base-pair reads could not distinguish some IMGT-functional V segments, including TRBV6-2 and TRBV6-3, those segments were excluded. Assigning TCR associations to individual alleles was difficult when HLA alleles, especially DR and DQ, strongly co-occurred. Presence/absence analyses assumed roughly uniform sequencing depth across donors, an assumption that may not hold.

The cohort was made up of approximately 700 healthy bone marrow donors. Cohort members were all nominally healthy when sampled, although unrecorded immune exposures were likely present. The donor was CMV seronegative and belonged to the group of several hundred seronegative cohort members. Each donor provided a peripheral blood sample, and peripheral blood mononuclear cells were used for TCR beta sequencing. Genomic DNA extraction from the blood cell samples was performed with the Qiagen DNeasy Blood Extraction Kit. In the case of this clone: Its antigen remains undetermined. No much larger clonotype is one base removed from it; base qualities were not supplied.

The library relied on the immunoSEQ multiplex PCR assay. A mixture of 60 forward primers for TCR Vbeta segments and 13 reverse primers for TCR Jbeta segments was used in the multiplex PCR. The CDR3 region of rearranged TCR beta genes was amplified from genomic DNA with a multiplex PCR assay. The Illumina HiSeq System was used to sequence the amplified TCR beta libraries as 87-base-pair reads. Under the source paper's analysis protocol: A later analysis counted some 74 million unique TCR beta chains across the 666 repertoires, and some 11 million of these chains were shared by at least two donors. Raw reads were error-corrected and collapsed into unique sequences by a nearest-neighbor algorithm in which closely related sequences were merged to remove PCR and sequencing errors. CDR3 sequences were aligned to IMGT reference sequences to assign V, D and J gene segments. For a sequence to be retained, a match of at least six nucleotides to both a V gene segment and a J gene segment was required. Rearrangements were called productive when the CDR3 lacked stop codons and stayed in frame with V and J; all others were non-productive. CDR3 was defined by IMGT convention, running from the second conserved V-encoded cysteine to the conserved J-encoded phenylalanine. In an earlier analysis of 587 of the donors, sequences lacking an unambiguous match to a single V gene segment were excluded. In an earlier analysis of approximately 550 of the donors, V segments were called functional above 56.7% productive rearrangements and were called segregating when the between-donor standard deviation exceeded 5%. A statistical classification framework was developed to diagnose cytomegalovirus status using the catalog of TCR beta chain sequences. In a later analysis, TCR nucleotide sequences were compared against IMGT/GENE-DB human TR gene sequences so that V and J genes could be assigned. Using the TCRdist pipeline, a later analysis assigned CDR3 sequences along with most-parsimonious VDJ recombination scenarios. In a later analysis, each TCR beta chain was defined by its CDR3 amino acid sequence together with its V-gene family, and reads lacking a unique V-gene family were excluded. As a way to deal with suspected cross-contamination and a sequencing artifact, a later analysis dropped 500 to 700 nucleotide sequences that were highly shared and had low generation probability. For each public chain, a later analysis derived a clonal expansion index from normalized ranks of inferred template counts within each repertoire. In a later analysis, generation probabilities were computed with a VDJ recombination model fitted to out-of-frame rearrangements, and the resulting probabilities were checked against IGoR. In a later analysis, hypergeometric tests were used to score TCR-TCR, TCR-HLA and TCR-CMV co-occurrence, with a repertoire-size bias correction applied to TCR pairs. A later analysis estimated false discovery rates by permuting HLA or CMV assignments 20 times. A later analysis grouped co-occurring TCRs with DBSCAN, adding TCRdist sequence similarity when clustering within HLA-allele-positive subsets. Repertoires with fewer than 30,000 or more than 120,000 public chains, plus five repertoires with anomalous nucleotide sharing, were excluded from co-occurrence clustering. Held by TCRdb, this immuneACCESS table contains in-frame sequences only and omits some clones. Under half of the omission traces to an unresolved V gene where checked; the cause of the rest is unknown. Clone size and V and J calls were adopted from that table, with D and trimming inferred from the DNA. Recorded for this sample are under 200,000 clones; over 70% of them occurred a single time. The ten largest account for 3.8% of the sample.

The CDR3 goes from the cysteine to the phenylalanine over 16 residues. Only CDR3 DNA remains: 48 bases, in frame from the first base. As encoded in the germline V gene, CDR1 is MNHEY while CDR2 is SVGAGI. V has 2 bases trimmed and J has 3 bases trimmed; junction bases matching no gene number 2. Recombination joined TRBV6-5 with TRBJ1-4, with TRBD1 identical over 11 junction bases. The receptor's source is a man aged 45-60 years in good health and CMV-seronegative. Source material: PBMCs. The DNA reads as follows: TGTGCCAGCAGTTACCGGGACAGGGGGTCTAATGAAAAACTGTTTTTT. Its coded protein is CASSYRDRGSNEKLFF.